This entry lists 5 T cell receptor beta chains sequenced from one sample in a study of beta chain features in type 1 diabetes. Investigators reverse transcribed all isolated RNA, so they sequenced expressed TCRB transcripts. Using immunoSEQ multiplex PCR, the repertoire was profiled, and TCRdb retains in-frame clones only, with some absent. The sample lists 150,000 to 160,000 clones, approximately 12% occurring once. The sequenced sample was central memory CD4+ T cells from blood. The source is a man aged 18 to 30 in good health.

The chain joins TRBV29-1 to TRBJ1-1, with a weak D call TRBD1 (5 bases). Germline V CDR1 and CDR2: SQVTM, ANQGSEA. Trimming removed 6 bases at V and 7 bases at J, with 15 bases between. The CDR3 loop spans 12 amino acids. CDR3 sequence (DNA): TGCAGCGTCGAGGGGACTGTTTATGAAGCTTTCTTT. Residues: CSVEGTVYEAFF. Variable domain in full (rest from reference TRBV29-1 and TRBJ1-1): SAVISQKPSRDICQRGTSLTIQCQVDSQVTMMFWYRQQPGQSLTLIATANQGSEATYESGFVIDKFPISRPNLTFSTLTVSNMSPEDSSIYLCSVEGTVYEAFFGQGTRLTVV.

A few counts support this clone. The chain's CDR3 is CASSQATGLVGYTF. The CDR3, as DNA: TGCGCCAGCAGCCAAGCCACAGGGTTGGTTGGCTACACCTTC. V is TRBV4-3 and J is TRBJ1-2; a possible D gene is TRBD1 (6 bases). Trimming took 1 base from V and 7 from J, leaving 13 bases between them. Germline CDR1 and CDR2: LGHNA and YSLEER. This CDR3 comprises 14 residues.

This clone showed up many times. The CDR3: CAISTPDTQYF. The CDR3 bases are TGTGCCATCAGTACACCAGATACGCAGTATTTT. This chain links TRBV10-3 with TRBJ2-3; D is ambiguous. The germline V gene encodes CDR1 ENHRY and CDR2 SYGVKD. The V end lost 5 bases, the J end lost 4 bases, and 4 bases lay between the germline ends. CDR3 length: 11 amino acids.

The chain uses TRBV7-2 and TRBJ2-7, with no clear D. Germline assignment: CDR1 SGHTA and CDR2 FQGNSA. V was shortened by 2 bases and J by 1 base, with 9 bases between the two germline ends. This CDR3 is 14 amino acids long. CDR3 protein: CASSLPGDSYEQYF. The CDR3 bases are TGTGCCAGCAGCTTACCCGGTGATTCCTACGAGCAGTACTTC. Based on the CDR3 plus reference TRBV7-2 and TRBJ2-7, the full variable domain is GAGVSQSPSNKVTEKGKDVELRCDPISGHTALYWYRQSLGQGLEFLIYFQGNSAPDKSGLPSDRFSAERTGGSVSTLTIQRTQQEDSAVYLCASSLPGDSYEQYFGPGTRLTVT.

V gene TRBV11-2 combines with J gene TRBJ2-3; 8 nucleotides agree with TRBD1. CDR3 size: 15 residues. V lost 1 base to trimming and J lost 7 bases; unmatched junction nucleotides: 7. Germline V gene sequence: CDR1 SGHAT, CDR2 FQNNGV. The CDR3 region is CASSLARTGIHTQYF. DNA of the CDR3: TGTGCCAGCAGCTTAGCCCGGACAGGGATCCATACGCAGTATTTT.